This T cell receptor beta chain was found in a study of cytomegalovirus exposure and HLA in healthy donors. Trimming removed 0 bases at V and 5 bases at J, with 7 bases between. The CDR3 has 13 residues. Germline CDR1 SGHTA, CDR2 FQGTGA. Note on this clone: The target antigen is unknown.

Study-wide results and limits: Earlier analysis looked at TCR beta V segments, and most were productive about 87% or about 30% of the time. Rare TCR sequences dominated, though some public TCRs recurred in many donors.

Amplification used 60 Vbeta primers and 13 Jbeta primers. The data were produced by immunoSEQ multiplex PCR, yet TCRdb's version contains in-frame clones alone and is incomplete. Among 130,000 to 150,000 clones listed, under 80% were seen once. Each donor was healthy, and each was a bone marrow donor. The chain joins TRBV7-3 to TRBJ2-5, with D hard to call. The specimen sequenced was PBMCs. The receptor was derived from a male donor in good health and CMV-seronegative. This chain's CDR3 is CASSLTFRETQYF. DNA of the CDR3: TGTGCCAGCAGCTTAACCTTTCGGGAGACCCAGTACTTC.